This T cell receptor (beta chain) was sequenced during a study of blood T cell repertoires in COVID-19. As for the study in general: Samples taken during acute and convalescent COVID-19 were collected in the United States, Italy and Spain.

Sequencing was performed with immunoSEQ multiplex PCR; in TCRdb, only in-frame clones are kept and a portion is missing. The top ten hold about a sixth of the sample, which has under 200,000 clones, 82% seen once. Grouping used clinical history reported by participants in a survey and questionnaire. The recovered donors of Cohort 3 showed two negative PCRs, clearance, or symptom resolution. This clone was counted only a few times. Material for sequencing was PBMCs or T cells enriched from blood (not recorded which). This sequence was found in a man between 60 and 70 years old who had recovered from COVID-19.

The CDR3 loop is CASSPPGLAIYNEQFF. The CDR3 DNA reads as TGTGCCAGCAGCCCCCCCGGACTAGCAATATACAATGAGCAGTTCTTC. V and J are TRBV7-2 and TRBJ2-1, with 8 bases that match TRBD2. The CDR3 totals 16 residues. CDR1 SGHTA and CDR2 FQGNSA come from the germline V gene. J was trimmed by 4 bases and V by 5 bases; bases with no gene match: 10.